Given below is one T cell receptor (beta chain) in context. Antigen: not known. This entry belongs to a study of T cells after yellow fever vaccination. Study results and limitations: Abundant contaminating clonotypes from the bulk population could appear in FACS-sorted repertoires.

MiXCR was run by TCRdb on the 5' RACE reads, yielding one entry per CDR3 protein. Here the sample spans some 500,000 distinct CDR3 sequences, around an eighth being singletons. Here the sequenced sample was PBMCs, taken on the day of the yellow fever booster vaccination. This clonotype originated in a man aged 30-40 years who received the YFV17D yellow fever vaccine.

This CDR3 reads CASSLGTGGRSEAFF. The DNA of the CDR3 is TGTGCCAGCAGTTTAGGAACCGGGGGGAGGTCTGAAGCTTTCTTT. The chain carries TRBV28 and TRBJ1-1; D is possibly TRBD1 (5 bases). The germline V and J ends were trimmed by 2 bases and 6 bases, with 16 bases remaining between them. The CDR3 has 15 residues. The germline V gene encodes CDR1 MDHEN and CDR2 SYDVKM.